What follows are 17 T cell receptor beta chains derived from one specimen sequenced in a study of OX40 agonist ivuxolimab in advanced cancers. Measured with immunoSEQ multiplex PCR; TCRdb has only the in-frame clones, and not every one. This sample has roughly 80,000 clones; roughly four fifths occur once, and the top ten carry approximately 6.3%. Specimen: CD4+ or CD8+ T cells sorted from blood, collected in a trial of the OX40 agonist ivuxolimab. These receptors were collected from an adult with an advanced solid tumor such as melanoma, head and neck, liver or kidney cancer.

The chain is built from TRBV19 and TRBJ1-2, with 7 bases identical to TRBD1. The germline V gene has CDR1 LNHDA and CDR2 SQIVND (reference sequence). The V segment lost 6 bases and the J segment 1 base; nucleotides outside the gene matches: 5. This CDR3 has 14 amino acids. The CDR3 loop is CASSAGGNNYGYTF. The CDR3 DNA follows: TGTGCCAGTAGCGCAGGGGGAAATAACTATGGCTACACCTTC.

The chain is built from TRBV4-3 and TRBJ2-7, with TRBD2 matching over 11 bases. The CDR3 runs 15 residues. Germline CDR1 is LGHNA and CDR2 is YSLEER. Unmatched junction bases numbered 2, after V lost 1 base and J lost 3 bases. The CDR3 sequence: CASSQALAGGYEQYF. The CDR3 nucleotides read TGCGCCAGCAGCCAAGCCCTAGCGGGAGGCTACGAGCAGTACTTC.

The chain joins TRBV14 to TRBJ2-5; D possibly uses TRBD1 or TRBD2 (5 bases each). This CDR3 has 14 residues. The V gene lost 1 base and the J gene lost 4 bases, with 10 bases spanning the gap. Looked up from germline, CDR1 is SGHDN and CDR2 is FVKESK. CDR3 sequence (DNA): TGTGCCAGCAGCCAAGGGGACGGACTAGAGACCCAGTACTTC. As protein: CASSQGDGLETQYF.

The chain joins TRBV30 to TRBJ2-7; D tentatively fits TRBD1 or TRBD2 (5 bases each). The germline gives CDR1 GTSNPN, CDR2 SVGIG (reference sequence). V was trimmed by 6 bases and J by 1 base, leaving 16 bases between them. The CDR3 contains 14 residues. The CDR3 reads CACSKRGGSYEQYF. The CDR3 coding sequence is TGTGCCTGCTCTAAGAGGGGTGGGTCCTACGAGCAGTACTTC.

This clone was seen at least ten times. The CDR3 protein is CASSFDYRAGYTF. The CDR3, as DNA: TGTGCCAGCAGCTTCGATTACAGGGCCGGCTACACCTTC. J is TRBJ1-2 and V is TRBV7-3; the D gene is possibly TRBD1 (6 bases). The germline V and J ends were trimmed by 3 bases and 8 bases, with 13 bases remaining between them. CDR1 and CDR2 (germline): SGHTA, FQGTGA. CDR3 size: 13 residues. Filled out from reference TRBV7-3 and TRBJ1-2, the complete variable domain reads GAGVSQTPSNKVTEKGKYVELRCDPISGHTALYWYRQSLGQGPEFLIYFQGTGAADDSGLPNDRFFAVRPEGSVSTLKIQRTERGDSAVYLCASSFDYRAGYTFGSGTRLTVV.

The rearrangement links TRBV6-1 to TRBJ2-3, with 8 bases lining up with TRBD2. The ends lost 6 bases at V and 4 bases at J; junction bases unmatched: 9. The CDR3 extends over 15 amino acids. CDR1 MNHNS and CDR2 SASEGT come from the germline V gene. The CDR3 DNA follows: TGTGCCAGCAGCCTCGGGGGGGCGGTCTCAGATACGCAGTATTTT. Its protein is CASSLGGAVSDTQYF.

The chain couples TRBV6-5 to TRBJ2-2, with 8 bases that match TRBD2. This CDR3 spans 14 amino acids. J lost 4 bases, V lost 10 bases, and 8 bases had no gene match. The germline V gene encodes CDR1 MNHEY and CDR2 SVGAGI. CDR3 protein: CATKLSGVTGELFF. The CDR3 nucleotides are TGTGCCACAAAGCTTAGCGGGGTCACCGGGGAGCTGTTTTTT.

This chain links TRBV19 with TRBJ1-1, with D maybe TRBD1 (5 bases). This CDR3 spans 12 amino acids. The germline V gene has CDR1 LNHDA and CDR2 SQIVND (reference sequence). Trimming left V 8 bases short and J 4 bases short, with 11 bases between. CDR3: CASRRGTTEAFF. In nucleotides, the CDR3 is TGTGCCAGTCGCCGGGGGACCACTGAAGCTTTCTTT.

This clone has only a few counts. V gene TRBV10-3 combines with J gene TRBJ1-2, with TRBD1 as a possible D gene (6 bases). CDR1 and CDR2 from the germline V gene are ENHRY and SYGVKD. The CDR3 runs to 17 residues. The V and J ends lost 3 bases and 3 bases respectively, with 20 bases between them. The CDR3 loop reads CAISDWQTWGHHYGYTF. The CDR3 DNA reads TGTGCCATCAGTGATTGGCAGACCTGGGGGCATCACTATGGCTACACCTTC.

V usage is TRBV19 and J usage is TRBJ2-1; D is perhaps TRBD2 (5 bases). V lost 7 bases to trimming and J lost 0 bases, with 13 bases between them. The CDR3 loop spans 15 amino acids. Germline V gene data show CDR1 as LNHDA and CDR2 as SQIVND (reference sequence). In nucleotides, the CDR3 is TGTGCCAGTAAAGAGGGCCAAAGCTCCTACAATGAGCAGTTCTTC. This translates into CASKEGQSSYNEQFF. The whole variable domain, remainder taken from reference TRBV19 and TRBJ2-1, is DGGITQSPKYLFRKEGQNVTLSCEQNLNHDAMYWYRQDPGQGLRLIYYSQIVNDFQKGDIAEGYSVSREKKESFPLTVTSAQKNPTAFYLCASKEGQSSYNEQFFGPGTRLTVL.

The chain links TRBV25-1 to TRBJ1-5; 9 bases agree with TRBD1. V was pared by 6 bases and J by 3 bases, with 3 bases of the junction left unmatched. The length of the CDR3 is 14 residues. Germline V gives CDR1 MGHDK, CDR2 SYGVNS. The CDR3 spells CASSWTGANQPQHF. The CDR3 DNA is TGTGCCAGCAGCTGGACAGGGGCCAATCAGCCCCAGCATTTT.

The CDR3 is CAWSVGTVYGYTF. In DNA, the CDR3 is TGTGCCTGGAGTGTTGGGACAGTCTATGGCTACACCTTC. The chain employs TRBV30 and TRBJ1-2; 7 bases are shared with TRBD1. CDR3 length: 13 residues. Per the germline V gene, CDR1 is GTSNPN and CDR2 is SVGIG (reference sequence). With V trimmed by 0 bases and J by 4 bases, 2 bases remained unmatched.

This chain joins TRBV4-3 and TRBJ2-2; 7 nucleotides agree with TRBD2. Germline CDR1 reads LGHNA; CDR2 reads YSLEER. The junction had 5 bases not matched to a gene; V was cut back by 0 bases and J by 1 base. CDR3 length equals 17 residues. The CDR3 DNA sequence: TGCGCCAGCAGCCAAGACGTCAGCGGGGAGAACACCGGGGAGCTGTTTTTT. Translating gives CASSQDVSGENTGELFF.

The chain employs TRBV9 and TRBJ2-2, with D unclear. CDR1 and CDR2 from the germline V gene are SGDLS and YYNGEE. The CDR3 consists of 15 residues. V lost 4 bases and J 0 bases, leaving 10 bases between the germline ends. The CDR3 spells CASSPWTANTGELFF. CDR3 DNA: TGTGCCAGCAGCCCATGGACCGCGAACACCGGGGAGCTGTTTTTT.

The V call is TRBV7-2, the J call TRBJ2-5; D is possibly TRBD2 (6 bases). From germline, CDR1 is SGHTA and CDR2 FQGNSA. V lost 1 base and J 5 bases, leaving 20 bases between the germline ends. The CDR3 totals 17 residues. CDR3 in DNA: TGTGCCAGCAGCTTAGACCGTGTCACGGGAGTTGGGGAGACCCAGTACTTC. Its protein product is CASSLDRVTGVGETQYF.

This chain connects TRBV10-3 to TRBJ2-1; TRBD1 matches at 12 bases. The CDR3 covers 15 residues. V was clipped by 4 bases and J by 7 bases; unmatched bases: 5. Germline-derived CDR1 and CDR2 are ENHRY and SYGVKD. CDR3 bases: TGTGCCATCAGTGGGGACAGGGGGCTAAGGAATGAGCAGTTCTTC. Residues: CAISGDRGLRNEQFF.

V and J are TRBV6-4 and TRBJ2-1; tentative D call: TRBD1 (6 bases). Deletions cut 3 bases from V and 3 bases from J, with 9 bases between. Looked up from germline, CDR1 is MRHNA and CDR2 is SNTAGT. CDR3 length: 14 residues. CDR3 loop: CASSEGDNYNEQFF. The DNA for the CDR3 is TGTGCCAGCAGTGAAGGGGACAACTACAATGAGCAGTTCTTC.